This T cell receptor (beta chain) was found in a study of Tregs in tolerant kidney transplant recipients. Whole-study context: Related graft donors supplied nonmyeloablative bone marrow transplants, and mixed chimerism was transient.

Details on this clone: Antigen unknown.

V lost 4 bases, J lost 4 bases, and 4 bases stayed unmatched. The CDR3 consists of 14 residues. Germline V lookup: CDR1 SGHTA, CDR2 FQGTGA. Thawed PBMCs were FACS-sorted into unstimulated CD4+CD25+CD127- regulatory T cells, CD4+CD25- non-regulatory cells, CD4 and CD8 cells. Study-level results: Biological reproducibility was not directly addressed in this study. For some patients, primers changed over time, blocking nucleotide-level comparison.

Profiled with immunoSEQ multiplex PCR; TCRdb holds only in-frame clones, not every one. This table has about 87,000 clones, 80% to 95% appearing once. V and J are TRBV7-3 and TRBJ2-3, with 8 bases that match TRBD1. Source: CD4+ T cells from blood, taken before the transplant. The clonotype was recovered from a human donor who received a combined kidney and bone marrow transplant. CDR3 nucleotides: TGTGCCAGCAGCTCGGGACAGGTAGCAGATACGCAGTATTTT. Its protein is CASSSGQVADTQYF.